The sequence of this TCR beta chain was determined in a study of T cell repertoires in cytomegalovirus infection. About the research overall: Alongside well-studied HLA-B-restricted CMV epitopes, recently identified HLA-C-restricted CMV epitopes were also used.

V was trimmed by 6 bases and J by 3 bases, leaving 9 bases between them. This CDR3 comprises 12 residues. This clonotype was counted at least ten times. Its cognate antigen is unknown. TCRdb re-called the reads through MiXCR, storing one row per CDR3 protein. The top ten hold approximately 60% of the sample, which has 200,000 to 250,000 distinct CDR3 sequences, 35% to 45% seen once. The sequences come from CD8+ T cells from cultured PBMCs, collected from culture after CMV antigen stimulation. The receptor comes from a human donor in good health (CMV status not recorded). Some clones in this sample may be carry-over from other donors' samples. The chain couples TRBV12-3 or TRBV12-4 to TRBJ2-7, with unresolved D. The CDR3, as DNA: TGTGCCAGCAGCCCAGGCAGCTACGAGCAGTACTTC. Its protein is CASSPGSYEQYF.